The table lists the clone carrying this TCR beta chain with a count of one. This entry comes from a study of cytomegalovirus exposure and HLA in healthy donors. 60 Vbeta and 13 Jbeta primers were used in PCR. Only in-frame clones appear in the TCRdb table, and some are missing; sequencing was by immunoSEQ multiplex PCR. The data show 200,000 or so clones, more than 75% seen once. Deletions cut 3 bases from V and 2 bases from J, with 11 bases between. Germline V CDR1 and CDR2: SQVTM, ANQGSEA. This CDR3 has 13 amino acids. This receptor was obtained from a woman between 40 and 55 years old in good health and CMV-seronegative. Sequences were obtained from PBMCs. The chain recombines TRBV29-1 with TRBJ2-7, with a tentative D call TRBD1 (6 bases). CDR3 nucleotides: TGCAGCGTTGACGGGGACACACCCTACGAGCAGTACTTC. Amino acids: CSVDGDTPYEQYF.